These 8 T cell receptor beta chains share one sample of origin, sequenced in a study of T cell responses to AZD1222 COVID-19 vaccine. TCRdb's table, derived via immunoSEQ multiplex PCR, lists solely in-frame clones and lacks some. This table has about 170,000 clones, 90% appearing once. The material sequenced was peripheral blood, taken on day 0 of AZD1222 vaccination. The receptor source for this set is an adult in good health.

The chain couples TRBV6-5 to TRBJ1-5; D not resolved. The CDR3 has 13 amino acids. The germline CDR1 and CDR2 sequences are MNHEY and SVGAGI. V was cut by 5 bases and J by 2 bases, with 7 bases left in between. The CDR3 DNA sequence: TGTGCCAGCAGTCCCACCCGCAATCAGCCCCAGCATTTT. Translating it yields CASSPTRNQPQHF.

The chain is built from TRBV18 and TRBJ2-2, with no clear D. There are 16 residues in the CDR3. V was shortened by 1 base and J by 1 base, with 10 bases between the two germline ends. CDR1 is KGHSH and CDR2 is LQKENI in the germline V gene. The DNA for the CDR3 is TGTGCCAGCTCACCACTAAGGGCAGAGAACACCGGGGAGCTGTTTTTT. Translated: CASSPLRAENTGELFF.

The V gene is TRBV10-2, the J gene TRBJ1-3; D gene uncertain. The germline V gene has CDR1 WSHSY and CDR2 SAAADI. CDR3 length: 13 residues. V shed 5 bases and J shed 4 bases, with 9 bases lying between them. The CDR3 region is CASSQVGGNTIYF. The CDR3, as DNA: TGCGCCAGCAGTCAGGTGGGAGGAAACACCATATATTTT.

This chain uses TRBV6-5 with TRBJ1-1, with no clear D. This CDR3 is built from 11 residues. With 3 bases removed from V and 3 bases from J, the gap between germline ends came to 2 bases. The germline gives CDR1 MNHEY, CDR2 SVGAGI. CDR3 sequence (DNA): TGTGCCAGCAGTTATTACACTGAAGCTTTCTTT. Residues: CASSYYTEAFF.

The J gene is TRBJ2-1, the V gene TRBV12-3 or TRBV12-4; unclear D gene. The V and J ends lost 3 bases and 7 bases respectively, with 10 bases between them. This CDR3 is 13 amino acids long. CDR3 residues: CASSLWGNNEQFF. The CDR3, as DNA: TGTGCCAGCAGTTTGTGGGGAAATAATGAGCAGTTCTTC.

The rearrangement joins TRBV28 to TRBJ1-2; weak D call: TRBD1 (6 bases). The CDR3 is made up of 11 amino acids. Between the trimmed V and J ends, which lost 8 bases and 8 bases, there was a span of 12 bases. The germline CDR1 and CDR2 sequences are MDHEN and SYDVKM. The CDR3 loop reads CASGGRGGYTF. The CDR3 DNA reads as TGTGCCAGCGGGGGGCGCGGGGGCTACACCTTC.

With regard to this clone: This may be a read error: a much more frequent sequence differs by one nucleotide. The chain combines TRBV6-5 with TRBJ2-7; 11 bases are a match to TRBD1. The germline V gene has CDR1 MNHEY and CDR2 SVGAGI. The CDR3 is 13 amino acids. The junction had 2 bases not matched to a gene; V was cut back by 6 bases and J by 4 bases. The CDR3 here is CASSRDRGYEQYF. The DNA for the CDR3 is TGTGCCAGCAGCCGGGACAGGGGGTACGAGCAGTACTTC.

The V gene is TRBV9, the J gene TRBJ1-1; D perhaps matches TRBD1 (5 bases). Trimming pared 2 bases from V and 3 bases from J, leaving 8 bases between. The CDR3 spans 13 residues. Germline assignment: CDR1 SGDLS and CDR2 YYNGEE. CDR3: CASSVQGDTEAFF. The DNA for the CDR3 is TGTGCCAGCAGCGTTCAGGGAGACACTGAAGCTTTCTTT.